In this sample, the clone carrying this T cell receptor (beta chain) turned up a few times. The antigen remains unidentified. This record comes from a study of human T cells and chemical hapten exposure. Study information: A 2 cm by 2 cm inner upper arm patch received 2% DPC for sensitization.

Time point described: patch test 1, 2 weeks after DPC sensitization. Treatment denoted: therapeutic diphenylcyclopropenone sensitization with weekly scalp DPC. The study drew its donors from alopecia patients who were 18 to 70 years old and suitable for DPC. TCRdb used MiXCR to reprocess the RACE reads, holding one entry per CDR3 protein. Among around 100,000 distinct CDR3 sequences listed, approximately 9.9% were seen once. General observations from the study: Expanded TCRs were compared with controls, and the expanded TCRs formed significantly more large CDR3 similarity clusters.

The CDR3 is 14 residues long. The sample consisted of whole blood, taken in connection with sensitization to the hapten diphenylcyclopropenone (DPC). The chain combines TRBV21-1 with TRBJ2-1; TRBD1, as called in the table, went unchecked against the DNA. TRBV21-1 is marked as a pseudogene. The receptor comes from a woman between 40 and 50 years old with alopecia areata. Some clones in this sample may be carry-over from other donors' samples. CDR3 nucleotides: TGTGCCAGCCTGGACACAGACCGCAGAAATGAGCAGTTCTTC. Its translation is CASLDTDRRNEQFF.